The 24 T cell receptor beta chains below were found in one sample sequenced in a study of blood T cell repertoires in COVID-19. Sequenced by immunoSEQ multiplex PCR; TCRdb stores in-frame clones only, minus some. The sample carries some 33,000 clones, around 83% recorded once. Sequencing input: peripheral blood. These receptors were obtained from a human donor in a cohort sampled during active COVID-19.

The rearrangement uses TRBV9 and TRBJ2-7; 11 bases match TRBD1. The J segment lost 4 bases and the V segment lost 4 bases, leaving 7 bases of the junction unmatched. The CDR3 totals 15 residues. Germline lookup yields CDR1 SGDLS and CDR2 YYNGEE. The CDR3 region is CASSPGTGGKYEQYF. CDR3 nucleotides: TGTGCCAGCAGCCCGGGGACAGGGGGAAAGTACGAGCAGTACTTC. The whole variable domain, remainder taken from reference TRBV9 and TRBJ2-7, is DSGVTQTPKHLITATGQRVTLRCSPRSGDLSVYWYQQSLDQGLQFLIQYYNGEERAKGNILERFSAQQFPDLHSELNLSSLELGDSALYFCASSPGTGGKYEQYFGPGTRLTVT.

The genes are TRBV11-3 and TRBJ1-1; TRBD1 agrees at 7 bases. This CDR3 is built from 13 residues. Germline-derived CDR1 and CDR2 are SGHNT and YENEEA. V shed 0 bases and J 5 bases; nucleotides not matched to a gene: 0. The CDR3 here is CASSLETGTEAFF. As DNA, the CDR3 is TGTGCCAGCAGCTTAGAGACAGGGACTGAAGCTTTCTTT.

As DNA, the CDR3 is TGTGCCAGTAGACCAATAAGTGTCAGTTCCACAGATACGCAGTATTTT. It codes for CASRPISVSSTDTQYF. This rearrangement joins TRBV19 to TRBJ2-3, with D uncertain. The CDR3 loop spans 16 amino acids. Trimming cost V 6 bases and J 2 bases, with 18 bases left between them. The germline gives CDR1 LNHDA, CDR2 SQIVND (reference sequence). The whole variable domain, remainder taken from reference TRBV19 and TRBJ2-3, is DGGITQSPKYLFRKEGQNVTLSCEQNLNHDAMYWYRQDPGQGLRLIYYSQIVNDFQKGDIAEGYSVSREKKESFPLTVTSAQKNPTAFYLCASRPISVSSTDTQYFGPGTRLTVL.

This clone occurred once. This chain joins TRBV11-2 and TRBJ2-7, with D possibly matching TRBD2 (5 bases). The CDR3 length is 14 residues. Trimming cost V 6 bases and J 2 bases, with 14 bases left between them. Germline values: CDR1 SGHAT, CDR2 FQNNGV. The CDR3: CASRRFQEAYEQYF. As DNA, the CDR3 is TGTGCCAGCAGGCGGTTCCAGGAGGCCTACGAGCAGTACTTC. Supplemented by reference TRBV11-2 and TRBJ2-7, the full variable domain reads EAGVAQSPRYKIIEKRQSVAFWCNPISGHATLYWYQQILGQGPKLLIQFQNNGVVDDSQLPKDRFSAERLKGVDSTLKIQPAKLEDSAVYLCASRRFQEAYEQYFGPGTRLTVT.

This clone was seen more than once but under ten times. The chain recombines TRBV6-6 with TRBJ1-1, with D unresolved. CDR3 size: 15 residues. Germline V CDR1 and CDR2: MNHNY, SVGAGI (reference sequence). Deletions cut 2 bases from V and 2 bases from J, with 12 bases between. The CDR3 reads CASSYGFGVNTEAFF. The CDR3 coding sequence is TGTGCCAGCAGTTACGGGTTCGGGGTAAACACTGAAGCTTTCTTT.

The CDR3 DNA reads as TGTGCCAGCAGCCTTGGACAGAGCTATAGCAATCAGCCCCAGCATTTT. Its protein product is CASSLGQSYSNQPQHF. The chain couples TRBV7-8 to TRBJ1-5; D is perhaps TRBD1 (6 bases). Germline loops: CDR1 SGHVS, CDR2 FQNEAQ. This CDR3 is 16 amino acids long. V lost 5 bases and J lost 0, with 14 bases in between.

J is TRBJ1-5 and V is TRBV27; no firm D call. The CDR3 sequence is 14 residues long. Germline V gene sequence: CDR1 MNHEY, CDR2 SMNVEV (reference sequence). V lost 5 bases and J 3 bases, leaving 11 bases between the germline ends. CDR3 in DNA: TGTGCCAGCAGTCTTCGAGGCGTCAATCAGCCCCAGCATTTT. It yields the protein CASSLRGVNQPQHF.

The chain carries TRBV6-2 or TRBV6-3 and TRBJ2-2, with TRBD2 identical over 8 bases. Per the germline V gene, CDR1 is MNHEY and CDR2 is SVGEGT. CDR3 length equals 16 residues. With V trimmed by 5 bases and J by 4 bases, 9 bases remained unmatched. The CDR3 DNA follows: TGTGCCAGCAGTGGACCGGGGGGGGGCAGCACCGGGGAGCTGTTTTTT. It yields the protein CASSGPGGGSTGELFF.

V and J are TRBV4-1 and TRBJ2-1, with 7 bases that match TRBD1. The CDR3 has 14 amino acids. The germline V gene has CDR1 MGHRA and CDR2 YSYEKL. Losses at the gene ends were 3 bases for V and 9 bases for J; bases not matched to a gene: 8. CDR3 amino acids: CASSQHGQEREQFF. In nucleotides, the CDR3 is TGCGCCAGCAGCCAGCACGGACAGGAACGTGAGCAGTTCTTC.

This clone appeared a few times. The V and J genes are TRBV9 and TRBJ1-5; D possibly corresponds to TRBD1 (6 bases). This CDR3 comprises 15 residues. Per the germline V gene, CDR1 is SGDLS and CDR2 is YYNGEE. The V end was cut by 2 bases, the J end by 0 bases, with 9 bases between. In DNA, the CDR3 is TGTGCCAGCAGCGTTACAGGGCTTAGCAATCAGCCCCAGCATTTT. This gives the protein CASSVTGLSNQPQHF.

The chain carries TRBV2 and TRBJ2-7; TRBD1 matches 8 bases. V trimming: 6 bases; J trimming: 6 bases; junction bases outside the gene matches: 13. This CDR3 is 15 amino acids long. CDR1 is SNHLY and CDR2 is FYNNEI in the germline V gene. DNA of the CDR3: TGTGCCAGCAGGGAGAAGACAGGGGCTCAGGGCGAGCAGTACTTC. Its translation is CASREKTGAQGEQYF.

This rearrangement joins TRBV19 to TRBJ1-4; D gene uncertain. V lost 10 bases and J 0 bases, leaving 12 bases between the germline ends. Germline CDR1 and CDR2: LNHDA and SQIVND (reference sequence). CDR3 length: 14 amino acids. CDR3 nucleotide sequence: TGTGCCACGCAACGGGTTGCAACTAATGAAAAACTGTTTTTT. It specifies CATQRVATNEKLFF.

This rearrangement joins TRBV9 to TRBJ2-5; no definite D call. Trimming shortened V by 0 bases and J by 0 bases, and 6 bases separated the two germline ends. This CDR3 has 14 residues. Germline CDR1 SGDLS, CDR2 YYNGEE. CDR3 region: CASSVGGNQETQYF. CDR3 sequence (DNA): TGTGCCAGCAGCGTAGGAGGTAACCAAGAGACCCAGTACTTC.

This clone was seen just once. The chain joins TRBV12-3 or TRBV12-4 to TRBJ2-7; possibly TRBD1 for D (6 bases). V was trimmed by 6 bases and J by 2 bases, leaving 11 bases between them. The CDR3 runs 13 residues. CDR3 protein: CASSYRQAYEQYF. In nucleotides, the CDR3 is TGTGCCAGCAGCTACCGACAGGCCTACGAGCAGTACTTC.

V and J are TRBV6-5 and TRBJ2-5, with 10 positions matching TRBD1. This CDR3 has 15 residues. J gave up 5 bases and V 4 bases, and 7 bases lay outside the gene matches. Germline V lookup: CDR1 MNHEY, CDR2 SVGAGI. CDR3 coding DNA: TGTGCCAGCAGTTCCCGGGGACAGGGGCGCGAGACCCAGTACTTC. It specifies CASSSRGQGRETQYF.

This clone was counted between two and nine times. The V and J genes are TRBV19 and TRBJ2-3; D is perhaps TRBD1 (5 bases). The CDR3 has 15 amino acids. V was clipped by 6 bases and J by 0 bases, with 13 bases between them. Germline V CDR1 and CDR2: LNHDA, SQIVND (reference sequence). The CDR3 nucleotides read TGTGCCAGTAGCGTGGACACCCGGAGCACAGATACGCAGTATTTT. Its translation is CASSVDTRSTDTQYF. The whole variable domain, filled in from reference TRBV19 and TRBJ2-3, reads DGGITQSPKYLFRKEGQNVTLSCEQNLNHDAMYWYRQDPGQGLRLIYYSQIVNDFQKGDIAEGYSVSREKKESFPLTVTSAQKNPTAFYLCASSVDTRSTDTQYFGPGTRLTVL.

The chain combines TRBV2 with TRBJ2-7; no reliable D call. Trimming stripped 4 bases from V and 2 bases from J, with 6 bases between. Looked up from germline, CDR1 is SNHLY and CDR2 is FYNNEI. The CDR3 totals 12 residues. Here the CDR3 DNA reads TGTGCCAGCAGTGTCTCTACCTACGAGCAGTACTTC. Its protein product is CASSVSTYEQYF.

The chain joins TRBV27 to TRBJ2-7, with D possibly matching TRBD2 (5 bases). The CDR3 is made up of 16 amino acids. Germline lookup yields CDR1 MNHEY and CDR2 SMNVEV (reference sequence). V was pared by 6 bases and J by 0 bases, with 18 bases between. The CDR3 coding sequence is TGTGCCAGCAGCCCTTTGGGGTCGAGGGTCTCCTACGAGCAGTACTTC. As protein: CASSPLGSRVSYEQYF.

The V gene is TRBV27, the J gene TRBJ1-5, with unresolved D. Germline CDR1 is MNHEY and CDR2 is SMNVEV (reference sequence). The V gene lost 3 bases and the J gene lost 7 bases, with 16 bases spanning the gap. There are 15 residues in the CDR3. The CDR3 sequence: CASSFGGRVGQPQHF. Written as DNA, the CDR3 is TGTGCCAGCAGTTTTGGAGGGCGCGTGGGGCAGCCCCAGCATTTT.

A single count supports this clone. The chain employs TRBV4-1 and TRBJ1-2, with TRBD1 as a possible D gene (5 bases). Germline assignment: CDR1 MGHRA and CDR2 YSYEKL. V was pared by 1 base and J by 1 base, with 10 bases between. CDR3 size: 15 residues. CDR3 sequence: CASSQAPGNNYGYTF. In DNA, the CDR3 is TGCGCCAGCAGCCAAGCACCAGGGAATAACTATGGCTACACCTTC.

The chain carries TRBV18 and TRBJ1-2; TRBD1 matches 7 bases. Germline CDR1 and CDR2: KGHSH and LQKENI. The CDR3 extends over 15 amino acids. J was trimmed by 5 bases and V by 3 bases; bases with no gene match: 9. The CDR3 loop reads CASSPTGAWSYGYTF. The CDR3 DNA follows: TGTGCCAGCTCACCTACAGGGGCGTGGAGTTATGGCTACACCTTC.

The J gene is TRBJ2-7, the V gene TRBV27; 9 bases match TRBD1. After removal of 4 bases from V and 3 bases from J, the junction contained 4 bases not matched to a gene. CDR1 MNHEY and CDR2 SMNVEV come from the germline V gene (reference sequence). The CDR3 runs to 14 residues. DNA of the CDR3: TGTGCCAGCAGTTCTCCGGGACAGGGCTACGAGCAGTACTTC. Translation: CASSSPGQGYEQYF.

The rearrangement joins TRBV18 to TRBJ2-5, with 7 positions matching TRBD1. Germline-derived CDR1 and CDR2 are KGHSH and LQKENI. V was pared by 9 bases and J by 5 bases, with 3 bases of the junction left unmatched. There are 11 residues in the CDR3. CDR3 region: CASLQGETQYF. As DNA, the CDR3 is TGTGCCAGTCTACAGGGGGAGACCCAGTACTTC.

The J gene is TRBJ1-2, the V gene TRBV7-9, with D maybe TRBD1 (6 bases). The CDR3 covers 13 residues. The V gene lost 5 bases and the J gene lost 8 bases, with 15 bases spanning the gap. CDR1 and CDR2 (germline): SEHNR, FQNEAQ (reference sequence). CDR3: CASSLDSTYGYTF. In DNA, the CDR3 is TGTGCCAGCAGCCTGGACAGTACTTACGGCTACACCTTC.